What follows describes a single T cell receptor (beta chain). This specimen comes from a study of radiation and T cells in renal cell carcinoma. Clones were read by immunoSEQ multiplex PCR, and TCRdb kept only the in-frame ones, dropping some. The profile covers about 49,000 clones, with about 80% appearing a single time and less than 30% taken by the ten largest. Time point: blood 2 weeks post-SBRT. Treatment denoted: 15 Gy SBRT to primary tumor, nephrectomy 4 weeks later. After SBRT, blood was collected at 2 and 4 weeks, plus baseline. V was cut by 2 bases and J by 4 bases, with 6 bases left in between. The CDR3 extends over 12 amino acids. Per germline, CDR1 SGDLS and CDR2 YYNGEE.

The specimen was blood, collected from a patient whose treatment included radiotherapy and nephrectomy. The chain joins TRBV9 to TRBJ2-5, with D perhaps TRBD2 (6 bases). The receptor comes from a woman aged 70 to 79 with renal cell carcinoma. The CDR3 here is CASSVSGETQYF. CDR3 DNA sequence: TGTGCCAGCAGCGTTAGCGGAGAGACCCAGTACTTC.